The 5 T cell receptor beta chains below all came from one sample that was sequenced in a study of T cell changes during pregnancy in multiple sclerosis. The protocol was immunoSEQ multiplex PCR, while the TCRdb copy is restricted to in-frame clones and leaves out a portion. The sample has 60,000 to 75,000 clones; approximately 93% are singletons. The source material was CD8+ T cells from peripheral blood mononuclear cells, sampled in the second trimester of pregnancy. These receptors all come from a female donor with multiple sclerosis, enrolled in a pregnancy study.

The J gene is TRBJ2-1, the V gene TRBV19; weak D call: TRBD2 (5 bases). V was clipped by 6 bases and J by 0 bases, with 12 bases between them. The CDR3 is 15 amino acids. Germline V lookup: CDR1 LNHDA, CDR2 SQIVND (reference sequence). CDR3 sequence (DNA): TGTGCCAGTAGCCTAGAGGGATTCTCCTACAATGAGCAGTTCTTC. Translation gives CASSLEGFSYNEQFF.

The gene calls are TRBV7-9 and TRBJ2-7; 7 positions match TRBD2. Trimming cost V 5 bases and J 6 bases; bases outside gene matches: 4. Germline CDR1 reads SEHNR; CDR2 reads FQNEAQ (reference sequence). CDR3 size: 12 residues. The chain's CDR3 is CASSPAGAEQYF. In nucleotides, the CDR3 is TGTGCCAGCAGCCCCGCGGGAGCCGAGCAGTACTTC. Complete variable domain (other parts from reference TRBV7-9 and TRBJ2-7): DTGVSQNPRHKITKRGQNVTFRCDPISEHNRLYWYRQTLGQGPEFLTYFQNEAQLEKSRLLSDRFSAERPKGSFSTLEIQRTEQGDSAMYLCASSPAGAEQYFGPGTRLTVT.

This chain uses TRBV6-4 with TRBJ1-4, with D possibly TRBD1 on 5 matching bases. Germline V gene sequence: CDR1 MRHNA, CDR2 SNTAGT. Deletions cut 3 bases from V and 8 bases from J, with 16 bases between. This CDR3 has 15 residues. CDR3 coding DNA: TGTGCCAGCAGTGAATCCTGGGGCGCCGGGGAAAAACTGTTTTTT. It translates to CASSESWGAGEKLFF.

The J gene is TRBJ2-1, the V gene TRBV7-9; 8 bases match TRBD2. This CDR3 is built from 17 residues. From germline, CDR1 is SEHNR and CDR2 FQNEAQ (reference sequence). The V and J ends lost 4 bases and 2 bases, in that order; junction bases with no gene match: 10. CDR3 DNA: TGTGCCAGCAGCTCACCCCCAGCGGGAGTCCCCTACAATGAGCAGTTCTTC. Translating it yields CASSSPPAGVPYNEQFF.

The chain couples TRBV7-9 to TRBJ1-2; the match to TRBD1 covers 9 bases. V dropped 4 bases and J dropped 2; count of bases not matched to a gene: 2. The germline CDR1 and CDR2 sequences are SEHNR and FQNEAQ (reference sequence). There are 14 residues in the CDR3. The CDR3 is CASSSGQGNYGYTF. The CDR3 region has the DNA TGTGCCAGCAGCTCGGGACAGGGAAACTATGGCTACACCTTC.